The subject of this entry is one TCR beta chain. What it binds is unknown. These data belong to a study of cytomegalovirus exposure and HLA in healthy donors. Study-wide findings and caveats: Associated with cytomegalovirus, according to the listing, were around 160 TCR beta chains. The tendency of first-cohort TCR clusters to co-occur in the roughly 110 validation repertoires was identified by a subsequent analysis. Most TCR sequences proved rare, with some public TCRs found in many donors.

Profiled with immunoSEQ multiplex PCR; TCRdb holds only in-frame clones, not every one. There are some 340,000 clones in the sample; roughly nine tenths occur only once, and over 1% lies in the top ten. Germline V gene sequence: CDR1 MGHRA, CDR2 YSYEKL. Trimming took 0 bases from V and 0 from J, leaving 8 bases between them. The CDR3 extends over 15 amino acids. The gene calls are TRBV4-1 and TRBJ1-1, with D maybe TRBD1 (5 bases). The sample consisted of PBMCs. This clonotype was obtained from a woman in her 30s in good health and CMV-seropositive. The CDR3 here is CASSQEDSLNTEAFF. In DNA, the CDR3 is TGCGCCAGCAGCCAAGAAGACAGTTTGAACACTGAAGCTTTCTTT.